One sample yielded the 26 T cell receptor beta chains listed below, sequenced in a study of human T cells and chemical hapten exposure. TCRdb fed the RACE reads into MiXCR, producing one record per CDR3 protein. There are fewer than 350,000 distinct CDR3 sequences in the sample; approximately 8% occur only once, and approximately 1.2% lies in the top ten. Time point meaning: pre-sensitization, week 0. Noted treatment: therapeutic diphenylcyclopropenone sensitization with weekly scalp DPC. The sample in question was whole blood, obtained in connection with sensitization to the hapten diphenylcyclopropenone (DPC). All receptors derive from a young man with alopecia areata. Some clones in this sample may be carry-over from other donors' samples.

The V and J genes are TRBV4-1 and TRBJ2-2; no reliable D call. The CDR3 runs 16 residues. V shed 1 base and J shed 5 bases, with 14 bases lying between them. The germline gives CDR1 MGHRA, CDR2 YSYEKL. This chain's CDR3 is CASSQVLYGRTGELFF. In nucleotides, the CDR3 is TGCGCCAGCAGCCAAGTTCTTTACGGACGGACCGGGGAGCTGTTTTTT.

This clonotype occurred a few times. This chain links TRBV7-2 with TRBJ1-1; maybe TRBD1 (5 bases). The CDR3 covers 15 residues. Trimming stripped 2 bases from V and 4 bases from J, with 14 bases between. The germline gives CDR1 SGHTA, CDR2 FQGNSA. The chain's CDR3 is CASSLTPARVTEAFF. CDR3 in DNA: TGTGCCAGCAGCTTAACCCCCGCCAGGGTCACTGAAGCTTTCTTT. Looking up the rest from reference TRBV7-2 and TRBJ1-1 gives the full variable domain: GAGVSQSPSNKVTEKGKDVELRCDPISGHTALYWYRQSLGQGLEFLIYFQGNSAPDKSGLPSDRFSAERTGGSVSTLTIQRTQQEDSAVYLCASSLTPARVTEAFFGQGTRLTVV.

In this sample, this clonotype turned up a few times. The chain recombines TRBV18 with TRBJ1-1; a possible D gene is TRBD1 (5 bases). Germline values: CDR1 KGHSH, CDR2 LQKENI. The CDR3 is 14 residues long. Trimming removed 3 bases at V and 4 bases at J, with 12 bases between. The CDR3 bases are TGTGCCAGCTCACCCGGGACGGCCCGCACTGAAGCTTTCTTT. Its protein is CASSPGTARTEAFF.

The CDR3 DNA sequence: TGTGCCAGCAGCATCCAATCCGGGACAGGGACGCATGAGCAGTTCTTC. Protein sequence: CASSIQSGTGTHEQFF. The chain uses TRBV11-2 and TRBJ2-1, with TRBD1 matching 9 bases. CDR3 size: 16 residues. The V and J ends lost 5 bases and 8 bases, in that order; junction bases with no gene match: 13. Germline V gene data show CDR1 as SGHAT and CDR2 as FQNNGV.

This clonotype appeared many times. The rearrangement links TRBV12-3 or TRBV12-4 to TRBJ2-5; D perhaps matches TRBD2 (7 bases). The V end lost 1 base, the J end lost 5 bases, and 14 bases lay between the germline ends. There are 15 residues in the CDR3. CDR3 residues: CASSLGGGRLETQYF. As DNA, the CDR3 is TGTGCCAGCAGTTTAGGCGGGGGCCGTCTCGAGACCCAGTACTTC.

V and J are TRBV7-6 and TRBJ2-1; 7 bases agree with TRBD2. The germline gives CDR1 SGHVS, CDR2 FNYEAQ. The CDR3 loop spans 16 amino acids. V lost 4 bases and J lost 0; bases outside the gene matches: 6. CDR3 sequence: CASSSGGGSSYNEQFF. CDR3 DNA sequence: TGTGCCAGCAGCTCGGGGGGTGGTAGCTCCTACAATGAGCAGTTCTTC.

This chain joins TRBV27 and TRBJ1-2; TRBD1 is a possible D gene (5 bases). V was trimmed by 6 bases and J by 4 bases, leaving 9 bases between them. Germline V CDR1 and CDR2: MNHEY, SMNVEV (reference sequence). The CDR3 consists of 12 residues. CDR3 region: CASRGQGYGYTF. CDR3 coding DNA: TGTGCCAGCAGGGGGCAGGGCTATGGCTACACCTTC.

The chain is built from TRBV29-1 and TRBJ2-7, with D tentatively TRBD2 (6 bases). Per the germline V gene, CDR1 is SQVTM and CDR2 is ANQGSEA. The CDR3 extends over 13 amino acids. Trimming removed 6 bases from V and 0 bases from J, with 12 bases in between. CDR3 amino acids: CSVGGRSSYEQYF. The CDR3 region has the DNA TGCAGCGTGGGGGGACGGTCCTCCTACGAGCAGTACTTC.

This clonotype was recorded at least ten times. This chain connects TRBV7-9 to TRBJ1-6; possible D gene TRBD1, 5 bases. The CDR3 has 13 amino acids. V gave up 1 base and J gave up 10 bases, with 8 bases separating them. Germline V lookup: CDR1 SEHNR, CDR2 FQNEAQ (reference sequence). CDR3 amino acids: CASSLDRGSPLHF. CDR3 bases: TGTGCCAGCAGCTTAGACCGGGGGTCACCCCTCCACTTT.

V usage is TRBV6-2 or TRBV6-3 and J usage is TRBJ2-1; the D is unclear. The germline V gene encodes CDR1 MNHEY and CDR2 SVGEGT. The CDR3 extends over 14 amino acids. Deletions cut 2 bases from V and 12 bases from J, with 17 bases between. CDR3 bases: TGTGCCAGCAGTTACCCGCACGCTGGTATTTGGCAGTTCTTC. Translation gives CASSYPHAGIWQFF.

This clonotype was seen many times. This rearrangement joins TRBV24-1 to TRBJ2-2, with 7 bases identical to TRBD2. With 9 bases clipped from V and 4 bases from J, the junction kept 4 bases outside the gene matches. The V gene's germline CDR1 is KGHDR and CDR2 SFDVKD. The CDR3 runs to 13 residues. Written as DNA, the CDR3 is TGTGCCACCGGGAGGGGAGTCACCGGGGAGCTGTTTTTT. It specifies CATGRGVTGELFF.

The table lists this clonotype with a few counts. V is TRBV20-1 and J is TRBJ2-7; D might be TRBD2 (6 bases). V was cut by 7 bases and J by 5 bases, with 18 bases left in between. Germline values: CDR1 DFQATT, CDR2 SNEGSKA (reference sequence). The CDR3 totals 13 residues. The CDR3 loop is CSVRGRGIDEQYF. The CDR3 DNA reads as TGCAGTGTACGGGGCCGGGGGATCGACGAGCAGTACTTC.

This clonotype showed up just a few times. The chain is built from TRBV5-4 and TRBJ2-7; D perhaps matches TRBD2 (5 bases). The CDR3 extends over 12 amino acids. Looked up from germline, CDR1 is SGHNT and CDR2 is YYREEE (reference sequence). Trimming stripped 4 bases from V and 5 bases from J, with 10 bases between. DNA for the CDR3: TGTGCCAGCAGCCTGGACTCTAACGAGCAGTACGTC. As protein: CASSLDSNEQYV.

Only a few counts were recorded for this clonotype. The chain employs TRBV25-1 and TRBJ1-1; D ambiguous. V lost 3 bases, J lost 7 bases, and 6 bases lay in between. The CDR3 loop spans 11 amino acids. Per the germline V gene, CDR1 is MGHDK and CDR2 is SYGVNS. Written as DNA, the CDR3 is TGTGCCAGCAGTGAGATAGATGAAGCTTTCTTT. Translation: CASSEIDEAFF.

The chain carries TRBV2 and TRBJ1-5; D possibly corresponds to TRBD1 (5 bases). The CDR3 length is 15 residues. The germline V and J ends were trimmed by 2 bases and 3 bases, with 11 bases remaining between them. Germline V gene sequence: CDR1 SNHLY, CDR2 FYNNEI. CDR3 DNA sequence: TGTGCCAGCAGTGAAATGGCAGGGTACAATCAGCCCCAGCATTTT. Its protein product is CASSEMAGYNQPQHF.

The chain recombines TRBV7-9 with TRBJ2-3, with 15 positions matching TRBD2. CDR3 length equals 18 residues. The junction had 10 bases not matched to a gene; V was cut back by 5 bases and J by 4 bases. Germline assignment: CDR1 SEHNR and CDR2 FQNEAQ (reference sequence). The CDR3 protein is CASSKGLAGGLFADTQYF. The CDR3 DNA sequence: TGTGCCAGCAGCAAGGGACTAGCGGGGGGCCTCTTCGCAGATACGCAGTATTTT.

This clonotype has just a few counts. This sequence joins TRBV12-3 or TRBV12-4 and TRBJ1-1; D might be TRBD1 (5 bases). V shed 6 bases and J shed 0 bases, with 8 bases lying between them. The CDR3 spans 13 residues. This CDR3 is CASRWGMNTEAFF. Here the CDR3 DNA reads TGTGCCAGCAGGTGGGGGATGAACACTGAAGCTTTCTTT.

This clonotype was observed a few times. CDR3: CASSLVAGEGTDTQYF. For the CDR3, the DNA is TGCGCCAGCAGCTTGGTAGCGGGGGAAGGTACAGATACGCAGTATTTT. The V gene is TRBV5-1, the J gene TRBJ2-3; TRBD2 matches at 9 bases. With V trimmed by 0 bases and J by 3 bases, 5 bases remained unmatched. CDR3 length: 16 amino acids. CDR1 is SGHRS, CDR2 YFSETQ, per germline.

This clonotype has a count of ten or more. V gene TRBV6-2 or TRBV6-3 combines with J gene TRBJ2-5; D is possibly TRBD1 (5 bases). Looked up from germline, CDR1 is MNHEY and CDR2 is SVGEGT. This CDR3 contains 13 residues. Trimming pared 7 bases from V and 1 base from J, leaving 10 bases between. DNA for the CDR3: TGTGCCAGCAAGGGGTCCAGCCAAGAGACCCAGTACTTC. Translating gives CASKGSSQETQYF.

This clonotype was observed at least ten times. J is TRBJ1-1 and V is TRBV29-1, with D uncertain. The CDR3 consists of 14 residues. The germline V gene encodes CDR1 SQVTM and CDR2 ANQGSEA. Trimming removed 5 bases at V and 1 base at J, with 14 bases between. CDR3 sequence (DNA): TGCAGCGTTATTCGACCGGCGGGGAACACTGAAGCTTTCTTT. The encoded protein is CSVIRPAGNTEAFF.

The V call is TRBV3-1, the J call TRBJ1-4, with D unresolved. V gave up 6 bases and J gave up 4 bases, with 9 bases separating them. Germline CDR1 LGHDT, CDR2 YNNKEL (reference sequence). The CDR3 loop spans 13 amino acids. Here the CDR3 reads CASSAKNNEKLFF. As DNA, the CDR3 is TGTGCCAGCAGTGCTAAGAATAATGAAAAACTGTTTTTT.

The chain has TRBV11-2 and TRBJ1-1, with unresolved D. The germline V and J ends were trimmed by 1 base and 1 base, with 10 bases remaining between them. The germline CDR1 and CDR2 sequences are SGHAT and FQNNGV. The CDR3 runs 15 residues. CDR3 bases: TGTGCCAGCAGCTTAGGGGCTACCGCGAACACTGAAGCTTTCTTT. It specifies CASSLGATANTEAFF.

This clonotype was seen ten or more times. The genes are TRBV20-1 and TRBJ1-3; D is undetermined. The CDR3 spans 14 residues. From germline, CDR1 is DFQATT and CDR2 SNEGSKA (reference sequence). The ends were cut back, 3 bases at V and 4 bases at J, with 13 bases in the middle. The CDR3 DNA reads TGCAGTGCTAGTCCCGGTGAGCTCGGAAACACCATATATTTT. It specifies CSASPGELGNTIYF.

The genes are TRBV25-1 and TRBJ1-6, with 9 positions matching TRBD1. Germline CDR1 is MGHDK and CDR2 is SYGVNS. Unmatched junction bases numbered 2, after V lost 7 bases and J lost 7 bases. This CDR3 region has 13 residues. The CDR3 protein is CASNGQGNSPLHF. The CDR3 bases are TGTGCCAGCAACGGACAGGGGAATTCACCCCTCCACTTT.

In this sample, this clonotype turned up many times. The CDR3: CASSPDRPYGTGELFF. For the CDR3, the DNA is TGTGCCAGCAGCCCTGACCGGCCCTACGGCACCGGGGAGCTGTTTTTT. This chain links TRBV6-5 with TRBJ2-2; D not certain. The ends were cut back, 6 bases at V and 4 bases at J, with 18 bases in the middle. CDR3 size: 16 residues. Germline-derived CDR1 and CDR2 are MNHEY and SVGAGI.

This clonotype was observed a handful of times. This chain joins TRBV4-2 and TRBJ1-5; 7 bases are a match to TRBD1. V trimming: 8 bases; J trimming: 4 bases; junction bases outside the gene matches: 8. From germline, CDR1 is LGHNA and CDR2 YNFKEQ. This CDR3 has 14 residues. In DNA form, the CDR3 reads TGTGCCAGCGGGGCCGACAGGGAGAATCAGCCCCAGCATTTT. Translating gives CASGADRENQPQHF.